One sample yielded the 13 T cell receptor beta chains listed below, sequenced in a study of identical twins. A single record per CDR3 protein comes from TCRdb applying MiXCR to the 5' RACE reads. The table lists 1.5 million or so distinct CDR3 sequences, roughly 35% of them singletons, with approximately 0.25% in the top ten. Sequencing used cord blood. These receptors originate from a newborn girl in good health.

The chain joins TRBV11-2 to TRBJ2-2, with 8 bases identical to TRBD1. The CDR3 contains 13 residues. The trim removed 1 base at V and 14 bases at J, leaving 6 bases unmatched. The germline V gene has CDR1 SGHAT and CDR2 FQNNGV. CDR3 loop: CASSLGFAGGLFF. The CDR3 nucleotides read TGTGCCAGCAGCTTAGGATTTGCAGGGGGCCTGTTTTTT.

This clonotype has a handful of counts. The chain is built from TRBV7-2 and TRBJ1-1; TRBD1 matches at 7 bases. With V trimmed by 4 bases and J by 5 bases, 4 bases remained unmatched. Germline V gives CDR1 SGHTA, CDR2 FQGNSA. The CDR3 runs to 13 residues. CDR3 in amino acids: CASSSTGRTEAFF. The DNA of the CDR3 is TGTGCCAGCAGCTCGACAGGGAGGACTGAAGCTTTCTTT.

The chain has TRBV19 and TRBJ2-1; D might be TRBD1 or TRBD2, each matching 5 bases. CDR3 size: 12 residues. The germline V and J ends were trimmed by 8 bases and 4 bases, with 9 bases remaining between them. CDR1 LNHDA and CDR2 SQIVND come from the germline V gene (reference sequence). The CDR3 coding sequence is TGTGCCAGTGGGGACCCATACAATGAGCAGTTCTTC. Protein: CASGDPYNEQFF.

The gene calls are TRBV20-1 and TRBJ2-1; perhaps TRBD1 as D (6 bases). Germline V gene sequence: CDR1 DFQATT, CDR2 SNEGSKA (reference sequence). Between the trimmed V and J ends, which lost 3 bases and 0 bases, there was a span of 9 bases. The CDR3 is 14 residues long. This chain's CDR3 is CSARDRFSYNEQFF. The DNA for the CDR3 is TGCAGTGCTAGGGACAGATTCTCCTACAATGAGCAGTTCTTC.

The chain is built from TRBV5-6 and TRBJ2-5; D may be TRBD1 (5 bases). V was clipped by 0 bases and J by 1 base, with 7 bases between them. Germline-derived CDR1 and CDR2 are SGHDT and YYEEEE. CDR3 length: 14 residues. This chain's CDR3 is CASSLADIQETQYF. CDR3 in DNA: TGTGCCAGCAGCTTGGCGGACATCCAAGAGACCCAGTACTTC.

The rearrangement joins TRBV4-2 to TRBJ1-1; 8 bases map to TRBD1. The V gene end was trimmed by 1 base and the J gene end by 6 bases; junction bases not matched to a gene: 10. The CDR3 runs to 16 residues. Germline CDR1 is LGHNA and CDR2 is YNFKEQ. The CDR3 reads CASSQGRDRLLPEAFF. CDR3 DNA sequence: TGTGCCAGCAGCCAAGGCCGGGACAGGCTTCTACCTGAAGCTTTCTTT.

A few counts support this clonotype. The rearrangement uses TRBV20-1 and TRBJ1-1; 11 bases align to TRBD1. The CDR3 covers 14 residues. The germline CDR1 and CDR2 sequences are DFQATT and SNEGSKA (reference sequence). With V trimmed by 4 bases and J by 5 bases, 6 bases remained unmatched. The DNA of the CDR3 is TGCAGTGCTAAAGGACAGGGGGCTGGTACTGAAGCTTTCTTT. Encoded protein: CSAKGQGAGTEAFF.

This clonotype was recorded a few times. V and J are TRBV20-1 and TRBJ2-7, with D uncertain. Germline V gene sequence: CDR1 DFQATT, CDR2 SNEGSKA (reference sequence). This CDR3 is 12 amino acids long. V was cut by 4 bases and J by 2 bases, with 9 bases left in between. The CDR3 DNA reads TGCAGTGCTACGGCCGACCCCTACGAGCAGTACTTC. As protein: CSATADPYEQYF.

This clonotype came up many times. V is TRBV12-3 or TRBV12-4 and J is TRBJ2-5; D gene ambiguous. The tail of the sequence fits TRBJ2-7 better, so the J call may be wrong. The CDR3 length is 12 residues. The CDR3 loop reads CASSLGVSEQYF. As DNA, the CDR3 is TGTGCCAGCAGTTTAGGGGTGAGCGAGCAGTACTTC.

This chain joins TRBV20-1 and TRBJ1-2; 7 bases align to TRBD1. V lost 0 bases to trimming and J lost 2 bases; unmatched junction nucleotides: 9. The CDR3 runs to 16 residues. Germline V lookup: CDR1 DFQATT, CDR2 SNEGSKA (reference sequence). CDR3 DNA: TGCAGTGCTAGAGATCGGCAAGGACAGGCGAACTATGGCTACACCTTC. Its protein is CSARDRQGQANYGYTF.

This chain joins TRBV6-1 and TRBJ2-3, with TRBD2 matching over 12 bases. V shed 0 bases, J shed 5 bases, and the junction held 3 bases outside the gene matches. The CDR3 has 16 residues. Germline CDR1 MNHNS, CDR2 SASEGT. The CDR3 DNA sequence: TGTGCCAGCAGTGAAGCCCTAGCGGGGGGGCTAGATACGCAGTATTTT. It codes for CASSEALAGGLDTQYF.

This rearrangement joins TRBV10-2 to TRBJ2-1; possible D gene TRBD2, 5 bases. V was pared by 0 bases and J by 2 bases, with 8 bases between. This CDR3 has 15 residues. CDR1 and CDR2 from the germline V gene are WSHSY and SAAADI. CDR3 residues: CASSESPSPYNEQFF. The CDR3 region has the DNA TGCGCCAGCAGTGAGTCCCCTAGCCCCTACAATGAGCAGTTCTTC.

V gene TRBV10-3 combines with J gene TRBJ2-5; TRBD2 matches 7 bases. J was trimmed by 1 base and V by 10 bases; bases with no gene match: 6. Germline V gene data show CDR1 as ENHRY and CDR2 as SYGVKD. The CDR3 extends over 13 amino acids. CDR3: CATGPGGQETQYF. The CDR3, as DNA: TGTGCCACAGGGCCGGGGGGCCAAGAGACCCAGTACTTC.